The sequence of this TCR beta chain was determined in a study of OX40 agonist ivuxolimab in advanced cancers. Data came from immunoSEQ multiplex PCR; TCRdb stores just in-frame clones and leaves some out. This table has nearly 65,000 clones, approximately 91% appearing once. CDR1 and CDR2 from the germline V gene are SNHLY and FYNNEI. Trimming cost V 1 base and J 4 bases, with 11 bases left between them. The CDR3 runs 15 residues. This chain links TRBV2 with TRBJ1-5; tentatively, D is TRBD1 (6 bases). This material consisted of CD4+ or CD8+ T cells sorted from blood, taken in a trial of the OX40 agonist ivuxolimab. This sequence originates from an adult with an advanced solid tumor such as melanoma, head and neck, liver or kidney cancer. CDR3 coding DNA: TGTGCCAGCAGTGAAGTGGACAGTACAAATCAGCCCCAGCATTTT. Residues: CASSEVDSTNQPQHF.